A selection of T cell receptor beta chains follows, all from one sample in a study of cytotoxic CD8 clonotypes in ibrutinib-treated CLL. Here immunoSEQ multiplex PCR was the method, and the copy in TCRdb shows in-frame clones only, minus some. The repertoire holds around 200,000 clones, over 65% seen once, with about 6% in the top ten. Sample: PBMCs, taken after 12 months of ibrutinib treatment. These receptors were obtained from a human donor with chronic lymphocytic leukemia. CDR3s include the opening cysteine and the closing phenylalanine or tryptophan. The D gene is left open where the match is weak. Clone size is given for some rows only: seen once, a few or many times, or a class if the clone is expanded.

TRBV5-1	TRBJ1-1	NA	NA	TGCGCCAGCAGCTTGGCCAACGGGTTGTGGTACACTGAAGCTTTCTTT	CASSLANGLWYTEAFF
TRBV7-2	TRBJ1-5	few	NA	TGTGCCAGCAGCTCCCACGGAGGCAATCAGCCCCAGCATTTT	CASSSHGGNQPQHF
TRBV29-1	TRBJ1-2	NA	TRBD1	TGCAGCGCCCTAGGACAGGGTGATTATGGCTACACCTTC	CSALGQGDYGYTF
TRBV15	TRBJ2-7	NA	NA	TGTGCCACCAGCAGACAGGGTTACGAGCAGTACTTC	CATSRQGYEQYF
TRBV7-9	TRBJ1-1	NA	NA	TGTGCCAGCAGCTTGAAGGGATGGGACACTGAAGCTTTCTTT	CASSLKGWDTEAFF
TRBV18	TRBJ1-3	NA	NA	TGTGCCAGCTCACCCCGCAGCGCGGCCTCTGGAAACACCATATATTTT	CASSPRSAASGNTIYF
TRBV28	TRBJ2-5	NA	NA	TGTGCCAGCAGTTTGGGGGGATATCAAGAGACCCAGTACTTC	CASSLGGYQETQYF
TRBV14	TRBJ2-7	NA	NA	TGTGCCAGCAGCCTCCTGGGGTACGAGCAGTACTTC	CASSLLGYEQYF
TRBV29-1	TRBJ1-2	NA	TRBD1	TGCAGCGTCGACAGGACAGGGGGCACTAACTATGGCTACACCTTC	CSVDRTGGTNYGYTF
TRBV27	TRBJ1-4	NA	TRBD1	TGTGCCAGCAGTTTACAGGGGGCGTCTGCTAATGAAAAACTGTTTTTT	CASSLQGASANEKLFF
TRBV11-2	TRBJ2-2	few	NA	TGTGCCAGCAGCTTATTTGTCGGGGAGCTGTTTTTT	CASSLFVGELFF
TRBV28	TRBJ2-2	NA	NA	TGTGCCAGCAGTTTTTTCACCGGGGAGCTGTTTTTT	CASSFFTGELFF
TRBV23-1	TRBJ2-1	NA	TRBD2	TGCGCCAGCACCCCAGGGAGGCTAGCGGGGAACAATGAGCAGTTCTTC	CASTPGRLAGNNEQFF
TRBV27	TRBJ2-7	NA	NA	TGTGCCAGCCTTACCGGGTCCCTGTCCTACGAGCAGTACTTC	CASLTGSLSYEQYF
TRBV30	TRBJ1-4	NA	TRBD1	TGTGCCTGGAGACGAGCAGGGGGAGGTGAAAAACTGTTTTTT	CAWRRAGGGEKLFF
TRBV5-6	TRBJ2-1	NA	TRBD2	TGTGCCAGCAGTTGGACGCAGAGACTAGCGGGATCCAATGAGCAGTTCTTC	CASSWTQRLAGSNEQFF
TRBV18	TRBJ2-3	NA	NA	TGTGCCAGCTCACCACGGCGGGGGCCCACAGATACGCAGTATTTT	CASSPRRGPTDTQYF
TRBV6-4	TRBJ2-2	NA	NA	TGTGCCAGCAGGACCGGGGAGCTGTTTTTT	CASRTGELFF
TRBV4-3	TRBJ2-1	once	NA	TGCGCCAGCAGCCAAGATATACAAGAATGGGTTGTCGGTGAGCAGTTCTTC	CASSQDIQEWVVGEQFF
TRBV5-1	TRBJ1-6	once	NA	TGCGCCAGCAGCTCGTTGATAAGAAATTCACCCCTCCACTTT	CASSSLIRNSPLHF
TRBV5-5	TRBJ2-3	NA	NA	TGTGCCAGCAGCCTGAGGGGTGCGGCCATCACAGATACGCAGTATTTT	CASSLRGAAITDTQYF
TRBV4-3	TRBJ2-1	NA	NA	TGCGCCAGCAGCCAAGCCCGGGTCCTGGCCAATGAGCAGTTCTTC	CASSQARVLANEQFF
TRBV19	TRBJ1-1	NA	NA	TGTGCCAGTAGCCCTCGGACCCCTATTAATCACCCGGAAGCTTTCTTT	CASSPRTPINHPEAFF